The 26 T cell receptor beta chains below all came from one sample that was sequenced in a study of preoperative IRX-2 immunotherapy in early breast cancer. Treatment described: preoperative locoregional IRX-2 cytokine immunotherapy. Using immunoSEQ multiplex PCR, the repertoire was profiled, and TCRdb retains in-frame clones only, with some absent. This sample carries 34,000 or so clones, 80% to 85% of them seen once, and the ten largest clones take around 2.5%. This specimen consisted of lymph node tissue, obtained from a patient treated with IRX-2 immunotherapy. The source is a human donor with breast cancer.

The CDR3 DNA reads TGTGCCAGTAGCTTTAACTCTGGGGCCAACGTCCTGACTTTC. This translates into CASSFNSGANVLTF. J is TRBJ2-6 and V is TRBV19; D is ambiguous. Trimming stripped 6 bases from V and 0 bases from J, with 6 bases between. The CDR3 length is 14 residues. Germline V CDR1 and CDR2: LNHDA, SQIVND (reference sequence).

CDR3 sequence: CASSFGDSNQPQHF. CDR3 nucleotides: TGCGCCAGCAGCTTTGGGGATAGCAATCAGCCCCAGCATTTT. The chain has TRBV5-1 and TRBJ1-5; D not certain. Deletions cut 2 bases from V and 0 bases from J, with 6 bases between. The germline V gene has CDR1 SGHRS and CDR2 YFSETQ. This CDR3 region has 14 residues.

Worth noting for this clone: One end of the junction fails to match germline, which may point to a read error. The rearrangement links TRBV6-4 to TRBJ1-5; D gene uncertain. Germline CDR1 and CDR2: MRHNA and SNTAGT. CDR3 length: 15 residues. The CDR3 loop reads CASSYSLSGNQPQHF. CDR3 sequence (DNA): TGTGCCAGCAGTTACTCGCTCAGTGGCAATCAGCCCCAGCATTTT.

CDR3 sequence reads: CASRRDRGGTEAFF. The DNA of the CDR3 is TGTGCCAGTAGAAGGGACAGGGGAGGGACTGAAGCTTTCTTT. The chain uses TRBV19 and TRBJ1-1; 10 bases agree with TRBD1. V lost 6 bases, J lost 5 bases, and 6 bases stayed unmatched. Germline V gene sequence: CDR1 LNHDA, CDR2 SQIVND (reference sequence). This CDR3 is 14 amino acids long.

The V and J genes are TRBV6-8 and TRBJ2-7, with TRBD1 matching over 7 bases. Germline CDR1 reads MNHGY; CDR2 reads SAAAGT. The V segment lost 6 bases and the J segment 4 bases; nucleotides outside the gene matches: 9. The CDR3 totals 14 residues. The CDR3 sequence is CASSPGTEDYEQYF. Written as DNA, the CDR3 is TGTGCCAGCAGCCCCGGGACAGAAGATTACGAGCAGTACTTC.

The rearrangement links TRBV18 to TRBJ2-7; 9 nucleotides match TRBD1. The CDR3 has 20 amino acids. The V segment lost 3 bases and the J segment 0 bases; nucleotides outside the gene matches: 18. Germline values: CDR1 KGHSH, CDR2 LQKENI. In DNA, the CDR3 is TGTGCCAGCTCACCTGCCGGGACAGGGACCCTCTTTTCTAGCTCCTACGAGCAGTACTTC. This sequence encodes CASSPAGTGTLFSSSYEQYF. Supplemented by reference TRBV18 and TRBJ2-7, the full variable domain reads NAGVMQNPRHLVRRRGQEARLRCSPMKGHSHVYWYRQLPEEGLKFMVYLQKENIIDESGMPKERFSAEFPKEGPSILRIQQVVRGDSAAYFCASSPAGTGTLFSSSYEQYFGPGTRLTVT.

As DNA, the CDR3 is TGTGCCTGGAGTGCAACTAGAGTATACAATGAGCAGTTCTTC. It translates to CAWSATRVYNEQFF. The chain carries TRBV30 and TRBJ2-1, with D perhaps TRBD2 (5 bases). Trimming removed 1 base at V and 4 bases at J, with 11 bases between. CDR3 size: 14 residues. Germline V lookup: CDR1 GTSNPN, CDR2 SVGIG (reference sequence).

The chain joins TRBV1 to TRBJ1-4; TRBD1 was called by the table and not checked on the DNA. TRBV1 is a recognized pseudogene. This CDR3 comprises 15 residues. The CDR3, as DNA: TGCGCCAGCAGCCAAGCTCGGGACAGGGGGGAAAAACTGTTTTTT. Encoded protein: CASSQARDRGEKLFF.

V and J are TRBV6-8 and TRBJ2-2; tentative D call: TRBD2 (5 bases). The CDR3 runs 16 residues. Germline V CDR1 and CDR2: MNHGY, SAAAGT. V was pared by 5 bases and J by 5 bases, with 18 bases between. CDR3 sequence: CASSARLALATGELFF. CDR3 nucleotide sequence: TGTGCCAGCAGTGCCCGTCTCGCGTTAGCGACCGGGGAGCTGTTTTTT.

This chain uses TRBV30 with TRBJ1-2, with D unclear. Germline CDR1 is GTSNPN and CDR2 is SVGIG (reference sequence). The CDR3 covers 11 residues. The germline V and J ends were trimmed by 0 bases and 2 bases, with 1 base remaining between them. DNA of the CDR3: TGTGCCTGGAGTGTAAACTATGGCTACACCTTC. It encodes CAWSVNYGYTF. Drawing the rest from reference TRBV30 and TRBJ1-2, the complete variable domain is SQTIHQWPATLVQPVGSPLSLECTVEGTSNPNLYWYRQAAGRGLQLLFYSVGIGQISSEVPQNLSASRPQDRQFILSSKKLLLSDSGFYLCAWSVNYGYTFGSGTRLTVV.

Only one count was recorded for this clone. This chain connects TRBV18 to TRBJ1-1; 10 bases agree with TRBD1. Germline CDR1 KGHSH, CDR2 LQKENI. The CDR3 extends over 18 amino acids. Trimming at V came to 3 bases and at J to 3 bases, leaving 13 bases not matched to a gene. CDR3 residues: CASSPNPGTGDLYTEAFF. CDR3 nucleotide sequence: TGTGCCAGCTCACCCAACCCCGGGACAGGGGATTTGTACACTGAAGCTTTCTTT.

The V gene is TRBV5-1, the J gene TRBJ2-1, with D unresolved. Germline V gives CDR1 SGHRS, CDR2 YFSETQ. This CDR3 is built from 16 residues. Trimming cost V 4 bases and J 7 bases, with 21 bases left between them. In DNA form, the CDR3 reads TGCGCCAGCAGCCAAGTGGGTGCGACACCAACGAATGAGCAGTTCTTC. This sequence encodes CASSQVGATPTNEQFF.

The chain uses TRBV18 and TRBJ1-3; 8 bases agree with TRBD1. Germline V gene sequence: CDR1 KGHSH, CDR2 LQKENI. The CDR3 length is 14 residues. The V and J ends lost 5 bases and 2 bases, in that order; junction bases with no gene match: 2. DNA for the CDR3: TGTGCCAGCTCAGCGACAGGGGCTGGAAACACCATATATTTT. It is translated as CASSATGAGNTIYF.

The genes are TRBV28 and TRBJ1-5; D not certain. This CDR3 region has 12 residues. Per the germline V gene, CDR1 is MDHEN and CDR2 is SYDVKM. V was clipped by 7 bases and J by 4 bases, with 8 bases between them. The CDR3 is CASTESNQPQHF. Here the CDR3 DNA reads TGTGCCAGCACGGAGAGTAATCAGCCCCAGCATTTT.

The J gene is TRBJ1-1, the V gene TRBV11-3; 8 nucleotides match TRBD1. The CDR3 is 16 residues long. The germline gives CDR1 SGHNT, CDR2 YENEEA. Germline trimming cut 2 bases from V and 0 bases from J; bases unmatched to any gene: 5. The CDR3 sequence is CASSLPGQAMNTEAFF. Written as DNA, the CDR3 is TGTGCCAGCAGCTTACCGGGACAGGCCATGAACACTGAAGCTTTCTTT. The full variable domain, with the rest looked up from reference TRBV11-3 and TRBJ1-1, is EAGVVQSPRYKIIEKKQPVAFWCNPISGHNTLYWYLQNLGQGPELLIRYENEEAVDDSQLPKDRFSAERLKGVDSTLKIQPAELGDSAVYLCASSLPGQAMNTEAFFGQGTRLTVV.

V and J are TRBV28 and TRBJ1-4; D gene unclear. Germline V lookup: CDR1 MDHEN, CDR2 SYDVKM. V was trimmed by 7 bases and J by 5 bases, leaving 26 bases between them. This CDR3 is 18 amino acids long. CDR3 DNA: TGTGCCAGCACCCCCTTGGGCAGGTCGTTTCGATGGAATGAAAAACTGTTTTTT. Encoded protein: CASTPLGRSFRWNEKLFF.

The CDR3 DNA sequence: TGTGCCAGCACTAGACAGGGGTTCGTTTACGAGCAGTACTTC. Translated, it gives CASTRQGFVYEQYF. This rearrangement joins TRBV11-3 to TRBJ2-7, with 8 bases fitting TRBD1. There are 14 residues in the CDR3. Germline V gene lookup returns CDR1 SGHNT and CDR2 YENEEA. The V gene end was trimmed by 7 bases and the J gene end by 4 bases; junction bases not matched to a gene: 9.

The chain combines TRBV29-1 with TRBJ1-2; no reliable D call. Germline-derived CDR1 and CDR2 are SQVTM and ANQGSEA. CDR3 length: 15 residues. V was trimmed by 6 bases and J by 0 bases, leaving 17 bases between them. The CDR3 spells CSVPTPGQANYGYTF. The CDR3 DNA is TGCAGCGTCCCAACGCCAGGCCAGGCTAACTATGGCTACACCTTC.

The chain couples TRBV19 to TRBJ2-3; D unresolved. V was cut by 8 bases and J by 2 bases, with 11 bases left in between. This CDR3 is 13 amino acids long. Germline V gene lookup returns CDR1 LNHDA and CDR2 SQIVND (reference sequence). CDR3: CASQEGSTDTQYF. Written as DNA, the CDR3 is TGTGCCAGTCAAGAAGGGTCCACAGATACGCAGTATTTT.

Comments on this clone: Its ends do not fully match the called genes, so a read error is possible. J is TRBJ1-4 and V is TRBV15; D unresolved. This CDR3 spans 16 amino acids. The V gene's germline CDR1 is LNHNV and CDR2 YYDKDF (reference sequence). CDR3 coding DNA: TGTGCCATCAGCAACGTGATGAGTTCTACTAATGAAAAACTGTTTTTT. This sequence encodes CAISNVMSSTNEKLFF.

The V and J genes are TRBV6-8 and TRBJ2-7, with 8 positions matching TRBD2. With 6 bases clipped from V and 7 bases from J, the junction kept 14 bases outside the gene matches. CDR1 is MNHGY and CDR2 is SAAAGT in the germline V gene. The CDR3 has 15 residues. The chain's CDR3 is CASSFQRERSVEQYF. The CDR3 bases are TGTGCCAGCAGCTTTCAGCGGGAGAGGTCCGTGGAGCAGTACTTC.

The chain has TRBV15 and TRBJ1-2; TRBD1 might be the D (6 bases). This CDR3 region has 15 residues. The ends were cut back, 5 bases at V and 8 bases at J, with 21 bases in the middle. Per germline, CDR1 LNHNV and CDR2 YYDKDF (reference sequence). The chain's CDR3 is CATSPDLGGRRGYTF. Here the CDR3 DNA reads TGTGCCACCAGCCCAGACCTGGGGGGGCGCCGAGGCTACACCTTC.

The genes are TRBV6-8 and TRBJ2-7; possible D gene TRBD1, 6 bases. This CDR3 is 15 amino acids long. Trimming left V 3 bases short and J 6 bases short, with 18 bases between. Germline loops: CDR1 MNHGY, CDR2 SAAAGT. The CDR3, as DNA: TGTGCCAGCAGTTATGCCGCGCCATACAGGGCCGAGCAGTACTTC. This gives the protein CASSYAAPYRAEQYF.

The V call is TRBV19, the J call TRBJ2-3; tentative D call: TRBD2 (6 bases). The germline V gene encodes CDR1 LNHDA and CDR2 SQIVND (reference sequence). This CDR3 contains 13 residues. Trimming shortened V by 3 bases and J by 15 bases, and 19 bases separated the two germline ends. The CDR3 DNA is TGTGCCAGTAGTATGTCGGGCGGGGTTCATACTTATTTT. Translating gives CASSMSGGVHTYF. The entire variable domain, with the rest obtained from reference TRBV19 and TRBJ2-3, is as follows: DGGITQSPKYLFRKEGQNVTLSCEQNLNHDAMYWYRQDPGQGLRLIYYSQIVNDFQKGDIAEGYSVSREKKESFPLTVTSAQKNPTAFYLCASSMSGGVHTYFGPGTRLTVL.

The CDR3 protein is CASSPSPNEQFF. The CDR3 nucleotides read TGCGCCAGCAGCCCGAGCCCAAATGAGCAGTTCTTC. The chain has TRBV1 and TRBJ2-1; TRBD2 reflects the table's D call only, with no check against the DNA. TRBV1 constitutes a pseudogene. The CDR3 sequence is 12 residues long.

The gene calls are TRBV19 and TRBJ2-5, with TRBD2 identical over 10 bases. The CDR3 has 16 residues. Germline lookup yields CDR1 LNHDA and CDR2 SQIVND (reference sequence). Trimming cost V 2 bases and J 4 bases; bases outside gene matches: 7. The CDR3 region has the DNA TGTGCCAGTAGTATAACAGCGGGAGGGCCGAGAGAGACCCAGTACTTC. Protein: CASSITAGGPRETQYF.